The clone carrying this T cell receptor (beta chain) was recorded many times. As yet, its antigen is unknown. TCRdb fed the PCR reads into MiXCR, producing one record per CDR3 protein. The sample includes roughly 320,000 distinct CDR3 sequences, about 22% of them seen just once. The CDR3 runs 14 residues. Germline V gives CDR1 SEHNR, CDR2 FQNEAQ (reference sequence). The J segment lost 8 bases and the V segment lost 6 bases, leaving 8 bases of the junction unmatched. This sample was taken from a study of molecular identifiers for immune sequencing clone quantification. Study conclusions and caveats: In cases of identical TCR molecules sharing a barcode, highly expanded clone sizes could be underestimated.

Specimen: naive CD8+ T cells from blood, with Jurkat cell RNA spiked in. The subset: FACS-sorted CD8+CD4-CCR7+CD45RA+ naive T cells. The TCR comes from a human donor in good health. Some libraries in this study had Jurkat cell RNA spiked in. The chain has TRBV7-9 and TRBJ1-5; 9 bases are a match to TRBD1. The CDR3 bases are TGTGCCAGCAGTTCACCGGGACAGGGCGAGCCCCAGCATTTT. Protein sequence: CASSSPGQGEPQHF. Filled out from reference TRBV7-9 and TRBJ1-5, the complete variable domain reads DTGVSQNPRHKITKRGQNVTFRCDPISEHNRLYWYRQTLGQGPEFLTYFQNEAQLEKSRLLSDRFSAERPKGSFSTLEIQRTEQGDSAMYLCASSSPGQGEPQHFGDGTRLSIL.